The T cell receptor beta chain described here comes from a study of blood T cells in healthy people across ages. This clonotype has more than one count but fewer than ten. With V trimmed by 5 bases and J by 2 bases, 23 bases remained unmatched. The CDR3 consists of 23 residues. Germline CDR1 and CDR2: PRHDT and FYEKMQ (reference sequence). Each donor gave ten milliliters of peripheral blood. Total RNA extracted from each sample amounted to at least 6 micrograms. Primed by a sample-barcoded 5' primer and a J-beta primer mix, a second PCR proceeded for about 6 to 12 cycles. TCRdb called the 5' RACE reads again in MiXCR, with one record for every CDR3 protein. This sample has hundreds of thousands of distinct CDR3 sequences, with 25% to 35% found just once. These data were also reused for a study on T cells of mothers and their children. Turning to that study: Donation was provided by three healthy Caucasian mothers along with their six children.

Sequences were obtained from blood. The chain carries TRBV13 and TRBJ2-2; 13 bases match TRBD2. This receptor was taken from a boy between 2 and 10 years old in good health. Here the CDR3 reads CASSVWRDRESGLAGINTGELFF. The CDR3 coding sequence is TGTGCCAGCAGCGTATGGCGGGACAGGGAATCGGGACTAGCGGGGATCAACACCGGGGAGCTGTTTTTT.